This T cell receptor beta chain was recovered during a study of molecular identifiers for immune sequencing clone quantification. The germline V and J ends were trimmed by 0 bases and 6 bases, with 14 bases remaining between them. This CDR3 spans 15 amino acids. Germline V gene lookup returns CDR1 MNHEY and CDR2 SVGEGT. Study results and limitations: It was shown that clones above 20 RNA copies held over 99% of effector molecules, but under 1% in naive cells.

TCRdb ran MiXCR on the PCR reads and lists one entry per CDR3 protein. The sample contains around 480,000 distinct CDR3 sequences, 25% of which appear only once. Many counts were recorded for this clonotype. Its specificity is unknown. Sequencing input: naive CD8+ T cells from blood, with Jurkat cell RNA spiked in. As to subset: FACS-sorted CD8+CD4-CCR7+CD45RA+ naive T cells. The sequence derives from a human donor in good health. Some libraries in this study had Jurkat cell RNA spiked in. The chain employs TRBV6-2 or TRBV6-3 and TRBJ1-1; D is uncertain. The CDR3 region is CASSYSRRWNPEAFF. CDR3 sequence (DNA): TGTGCCAGCAGTTACTCCCGACGTTGGAATCCTGAAGCTTTCTTT.